The 23 T cell receptor beta chains below were found in one sample sequenced in a study of cytomegalovirus exposure and HLA in healthy donors. Sequenced by immunoSEQ multiplex PCR; TCRdb stores in-frame clones only, minus some. Counted here are roughly 56,000 clones, around 94% occurring once; the ten biggest clones make up approximately 2.1%. Source material: PBMCs. The receptors originated from a man between 18 and 29 years old in good health and CMV-seronegative.

This chain uses TRBV10-2 with TRBJ2-6; TRBD1 is a possible D gene (6 bases). CDR3 length: 17 residues. The V end was cut by 0 bases, the J end by 11 bases, with 20 bases between. The germline CDR1 and CDR2 sequences are WSHSY and SAAADI. The CDR3 loop is CASSESRLGHPRHVLTF. CDR3 DNA: TGCGCCAGCAGTGAGTCGAGGCTGGGACACCCGAGGCACGTCCTGACTTTC.

The J gene is TRBJ2-7, the V gene TRBV19; D ambiguous. V dropped 6 bases and J dropped 6 bases, with 15 bases sitting between them. This CDR3 spans 13 amino acids. Germline values: CDR1 LNHDA, CDR2 SQIVND (reference sequence). CDR3 in amino acids: CASRGPGLGEQYF. CDR3 DNA: TGTGCCAGTAGAGGCCCAGGTCTGGGCGAGCAGTACTTC.

The rearrangement uses TRBV2 and TRBJ1-5; a possible D gene is TRBD1 (5 bases). This CDR3 is built from 16 residues. Trimming shortened V by 4 bases and J by 2 bases, and 15 bases separated the two germline ends. Germline V CDR1 and CDR2: SNHLY, FYNNEI. The CDR3 protein is CASSARGMMGNQPQHF. The DNA of the CDR3 is TGTGCCAGCAGTGCACGGGGGATGATGGGCAATCAGCCCCAGCATTTT. The full variable domain, rest sourced from reference TRBV2 and TRBJ1-5, is EPEVTQTPSHQVTQMGQEVILRCVPISNHLYFYWYRQILGQKVEFLVSFYNNEISEKSEIFDDQFSVERPDGSNFTLKIRSTKLEDSAMYFCASSARGMMGNQPQHFGDGTRLSIL.

The chain is built from TRBV10-2 and TRBJ1-1; D call uncertain. The V gene lost 6 bases and the J gene lost 0 bases, with 5 bases spanning the gap. The CDR3 totals 12 residues. CDR1 and CDR2 (germline): WSHSY, SAAADI. CDR3 coding DNA: TGCGCCAGCAGACAGATGAACACTGAAGCTTTCTTT. This codes for CASRQMNTEAFF.

Worth noting for this clone: This same CDR3 is encoded by further DNA sequences in the sample. The V gene is TRBV7-2, the J gene TRBJ2-3; 8 bases align to TRBD2. The CDR3 loop spans 14 amino acids. Germline CDR1 and CDR2: SGHTA and FQGNSA. J lost 6 bases, V lost 1 base, and 3 bases had no gene match. This CDR3 reads CASSLGGGRDTQYF. The CDR3 bases are TGTGCCAGCAGCTTAGGCGGGGGGAGGGATACGCAGTATTTT.

This rearrangement joins TRBV12-5 to TRBJ2-5; TRBD1 aligns across 12 bases. Germline V CDR1 and CDR2: LGHNT, FRNRAP. After removal of 7 bases from V and 5 bases from J, the junction contained 14 bases not matched to a gene. This CDR3 spans 17 amino acids. The CDR3 bases are TGTGCTAGTGCGCCGGGACAGGGGGCTGGATACGGTGAGACCCAGTACTTC. Its translation: CASAPGQGAGYGETQYF.

The chain combines TRBV29-1 with TRBJ2-3; 8 nucleotides match TRBD2. Germline trimming cut 5 bases from V and 0 bases from J; bases unmatched to any gene: 1. The V gene's germline CDR1 is SQVTM and CDR2 ANQGSEA. The CDR3 runs 13 residues. CDR3 protein: CSVTSGSTDTQYF. CDR3 in DNA: TGCAGCGTTACTAGCGGAAGCACAGATACGCAGTATTTT.

This clone was counted once. The chain couples TRBV7-3 to TRBJ2-3; 14 bases map to TRBD2. The CDR3 is 16 amino acids. Germline CDR1 reads SGHTA; CDR2 reads FQGTGA. V lost 5 bases and J lost 3; bases outside the gene matches: 4. CDR3 loop: CASSLGLAGETDTQYF. In DNA, the CDR3 is TGTGCCAGCAGCCTGGGACTAGCGGGAGAGACAGATACGCAGTATTTT.

The chain has TRBV5-1 and TRBJ1-2, with 8 bases aligning to TRBD1. CDR3 length: 14 amino acids. Germline V lookup: CDR1 SGHRS, CDR2 YFSETQ. Unmatched junction bases numbered 10, after V lost 6 bases and J lost 6 bases. CDR3: CASTQDREEDGYTF. The CDR3 DNA sequence: TGCGCCAGCACACAGGACAGGGAAGAAGATGGCTACACCTTC.

This rearrangement joins TRBV5-1 to TRBJ2-3, with TRBD2 as a possible D gene (5 bases). Trimming shortened V by 6 bases and J by 6 bases, and 8 bases separated the two germline ends. This CDR3 has 11 residues. Per the germline V gene, CDR1 is SGHRS and CDR2 is YFSETQ. CDR3 nucleotides: TGCGCCAGCAAGAGGGAGGATACGCAGTATTTT. Translating gives CASKREDTQYF. The complete variable domain, with remaining parts taken from reference TRBV5-1 and TRBJ2-3, reads KAGVTQTPRYLIKTRGQQVTLSCSPISGHRSVSWYQQTPGQGLQFLFEYFSETQRNKGNFPGRFSGRQFSNSRSEMNVSTLELGDSALYLCASKREDTQYFGPGTRLTVL.

The rearrangement links TRBV7-6 to TRBJ2-7; TRBD2 agrees at 12 bases. The ends lost 5 bases at V and 2 bases at J; junction bases unmatched: 4. There are 15 residues in the CDR3. In germline, CDR1 is SGHVS, CDR2 FNYEAQ. The CDR3 reads CASSGGLAGTYEQYF. DNA of the CDR3: TGTGCCAGCAGCGGGGGACTAGCGGGTACCTACGAGCAGTACTTC. The entire variable domain, with the rest obtained from reference TRBV7-6 and TRBJ2-7, is as follows: GAGVSQSPRYKVTKRGQDVALRCDPISGHVSLYWYRQALGQGPEFLTYFNYEAQQDKSGLPNDRFSAERPEGSISTLTIQRTEQRDSAMYRCASSGGLAGTYEQYFGPGTRLTVT.

The rearrangement joins TRBV28 to TRBJ1-1, with D tentatively TRBD1 (5 bases). Germline CDR1 MDHEN, CDR2 SYDVKM. The CDR3 consists of 16 residues. The V gene lost 6 bases and the J gene lost 3 bases, with 20 bases spanning the gap. CDR3 amino acids: CASSPPLGAKDTEAFF. The CDR3, as DNA: TGTGCCAGCAGCCCCCCCTTAGGGGCTAAGGACACTGAAGCTTTCTTT.

V gene TRBV7-2 combines with J gene TRBJ2-5; TRBD2 aligns across 8 bases. V gave up 3 bases and J gave up 1 base; unmatched junction bases: 7. The CDR3 contains 16 residues. Germline values: CDR1 SGHTA, CDR2 FQGNSA. CDR3 bases: TGTGCCAGCAGCTTTATCTCTAGCGGGTCCCAAGAGACCCAGTACTTC. Protein: CASSFISSGSQETQYF. Combining the CDR3 with reference TRBV7-2 and TRBJ2-5 gives the whole variable domain GAGVSQSPSNKVTEKGKDVELRCDPISGHTALYWYRQSLGQGLEFLIYFQGNSAPDKSGLPSDRFSAERTGGSVSTLTIQRTQQEDSAVYLCASSFISSGSQETQYFGPGTRLLVL.

V is TRBV5-8 and J is TRBJ2-7; D not certain. The CDR3 has 13 residues. Germline CDR1 SGHTS, CDR2 YDEGEE. V was pared by 4 bases and J by 0 bases, with 8 bases between. The CDR3 here is CASSLEASYEQYF. Written as DNA, the CDR3 is TGTGCCAGCAGCCTCGAGGCCTCCTACGAGCAGTACTTC.

CDR3 loop: CEIQKRSPYNEQFF. In nucleotides, the CDR3 is TGTGAAATACAGAAGCGGTCCCCCTACAATGAGCAGTTCTTC. The J gene is TRBJ2-1, the V gene TRBV5-3; possible D gene TRBD2, 5 bases. TRBV5-3 is annotated as an ORF whose role is uncertain. The CDR3 totals 14 residues.

This rearrangement joins TRBV19 to TRBJ2-7, with D perhaps TRBD1 (6 bases). In germline, CDR1 is LNHDA, CDR2 SQIVND (reference sequence). V shed 5 bases and J shed 0 bases, with 14 bases lying between them. The CDR3 loop spans 15 amino acids. CDR3 bases: TGTGCCAGTAGTTTACAGGGTCAAGGCTCCTACGAGCAGTACTTC. Protein product: CASSLQGQGSYEQYF. Complete variable domain (other parts from reference TRBV19 and TRBJ2-7): DGGITQSPKYLFRKEGQNVTLSCEQNLNHDAMYWYRQDPGQGLRLIYYSQIVNDFQKGDIAEGYSVSREKKESFPLTVTSAQKNPTAFYLCASSLQGQGSYEQYFGPGTRLTVT.

V and J are TRBV6-1 and TRBJ2-5, with D possibly being TRBD2 (5 bases). The V end lost 1 base, the J end lost 7 bases, and 16 bases lay between the germline ends. The germline V gene encodes CDR1 MNHNS and CDR2 SASEGT. The CDR3 has 15 residues. The DNA for the CDR3 is TGTGCCAGCAGTGAAGGAACATCGGGAATGGGGACCCAGTACTTC. It yields the protein CASSEGTSGMGTQYF.

The chain recombines TRBV10-2 with TRBJ2-5, with D tentatively TRBD2 (6 bases). Per the germline V gene, CDR1 is WSHSY and CDR2 is SAAADI. The CDR3 totals 13 residues. Trimming took 8 bases from V and 5 from J, leaving 15 bases between them. CDR3 coding DNA: TGCGCCAGCCAATTGACTAGTAAGGAGACCCAGTACTTC. Amino acids: CASQLTSKETQYF.

The chain is built from TRBV6-4 and TRBJ2-3; TRBD1 aligns across 10 bases. The V gene end was trimmed by 6 bases and the J gene end by 4 bases; junction bases not matched to a gene: 4. The CDR3 spans 14 residues. Germline CDR1 and CDR2: MRHNA and SNTAGT. In DNA form, the CDR3 reads TGTGCCAGCAGCCCCGGGACAGGGGCAGATACGCAGTATTTT. Translating it yields CASSPGTGADTQYF.

This clone was seen only once. CDR3 sequence (DNA): TGTGCCAGCAGCTTAGGATTGGGCCTCCGAAACACCATATATTTT. As protein: CASSLGLGLRNTIYF. The rearrangement uses TRBV7-9 and TRBJ1-3; D unresolved. V dropped 1 base and J dropped 5 bases, with 12 bases sitting between them. This CDR3 is 15 amino acids long. Germline assignment: CDR1 SEHNR and CDR2 FQNEAQ (reference sequence). The full variable domain, its missing parts supplied by reference TRBV7-9 and TRBJ1-3, is DTGVSQNPRHKITKRGQNVTFRCDPISEHNRLYWYRQTLGQGPEFLTYFQNEAQLEKSRLLSDRFSAERPKGSFSTLEIQRTEQGDSAMYLCASSLGLGLRNTIYFGEGSWLTVV.

The CDR3 loop reads CASSPSASGLETQYF. As DNA, the CDR3 is TGTGCCAGCAGCCCCTCGGCTAGCGGGTTAGAGACCCAGTACTTC. The rearrangement links TRBV9 to TRBJ2-5; 8 positions match TRBD2. Germline assignment: CDR1 SGDLS and CDR2 YYNGEE. This CDR3 is 15 amino acids long. V shed 4 bases and J 4 bases; nucleotides not matched to a gene: 9.

The chain joins TRBV14 to TRBJ1-4, with D hard to call. CDR1 and CDR2 from the germline V gene are SGHDN and FVKESK. Trimming pared 4 bases from V and 6 bases from J, leaving 15 bases between. The CDR3 is 15 residues long. The DNA of the CDR3 is TGTGCCAGCAGCCCCCTTGAGCCTAGGCATGAAAAACTGTTTTTT. It yields the protein CASSPLEPRHEKLFF.

This chain connects TRBV9 to TRBJ2-3; TRBD2 is a possible D gene (6 bases). The V end lost 4 bases, the J end lost 3 bases, and 12 bases lay between the germline ends. Germline values: CDR1 SGDLS, CDR2 YYNGEE. This CDR3 is 14 amino acids long. The CDR3, as DNA: TGTGCCAGCAGCCCTTATGGGGGGACAGATACGCAGTATTTT. Residues: CASSPYGGTDTQYF. The variable domain in full, completed from reference TRBV9 and TRBJ2-3, reads DSGVTQTPKHLITATGQRVTLRCSPRSGDLSVYWYQQSLDQGLQFLIQYYNGEERAKGNILERFSAQQFPDLHSELNLSSLELGDSALYFCASSPYGGTDTQYFGPGTRLTVL.